A selection of T cell receptor beta chains follows, all from one sample in a study of blood T cell repertoires in COVID-19. Produced via immunoSEQ multiplex PCR; TCRdb's table is partial and in-frame only. This sample has 20,000 to 30,000 clones; more than 90% occur once, and the top ten carry under 8%. Sequenced material: peripheral blood. The receptors were gathered from a human donor in a cohort sampled during active COVID-19. CDR3s include the opening cysteine and the closing phenylalanine or tryptophan. The D gene is left open where the match is weak. Expanded clones get a size class; other rows say once, few or many, or leave the size out.

j_call: TRBJ2-7
v_call: TRBV19
clone_size: once
d_call: TRBD2
cdr3_aa: CASSMTSGRAGDEQYF
cdr3_nt: TGTGCCAGTAGTATGACTAGCGGGAGGGCCGGAGACGAGCAGTACTTC

j_call: TRBJ2-1
v_call: TRBV9
clone_size: -
d_call: TRBD2
cdr3_aa: CASSVTSGHSYNEQFF
cdr3_nt: TGTGCCAGCAGCGTAACTAGCGGCCATTCCTACAATGAGCAGTTCTTC

j_call: TRBJ1-5
v_call: TRBV5-1
clone_size: once
d_call: -
cdr3_aa: CASSLGRDDQPQHF
cdr3_nt: TGCGCCAGCAGCTTGGGCAGGGATGATCAGCCCCAGCATTTT

j_call: TRBJ2-7
v_call: TRBV5-1
clone_size: -
d_call: TRBD2
cdr3_aa: CASSLREEEYEQYF
cdr3_nt: TGCGCCAGCAGCTTGCGGGAGGAAGAATACGAGCAGTACTTC

j_call: TRBJ2-4
v_call: TRBV5-4
clone_size: -
d_call: TRBD2
cdr3_aa: CASSARGVGKNIQYF
cdr3_nt: TGTGCCAGCAGCGCTCGGGGGGTAGGCAAAAACATTCAGTACTTC

j_call: TRBJ1-5
v_call: TRBV18
clone_size: -
d_call: TRBD1
cdr3_aa: CASSPRGQDSSNQPQHF
cdr3_nt: TGTGCCAGCTCACCCCGCGGACAGGACTCTTCCAATCAGCCCCAGCATTTT

j_call: TRBJ2-7
v_call: TRBV13
clone_size: -
d_call: -
cdr3_aa: CASSLGPNSYEQYF
cdr3_nt: TGTGCCAGCAGCTTGGGGCCTAACTCCTACGAGCAGTACTTC

j_call: TRBJ2-1
v_call: TRBV18
clone_size: -
d_call: TRBD1
cdr3_aa: CASSPNAGGGNTQFF
cdr3_nt: TGTGCCAGCTCACCAAATGCAGGGGGCGGTAATACTCAGTTCTTC

j_call: TRBJ2-2
v_call: TRBV3-1/TRBV3-2
clone_size: -
d_call: TRBD2
cdr3_aa: CASSPSGANTGELFF
cdr3_nt: TGTGCCAGCAGCCCTAGCGGGGCGAACACCGGGGAGCTGTTTTTT

j_call: TRBJ2-1
v_call: TRBV5-8
clone_size: -
d_call: TRBD2
cdr3_aa: CASSLGTSGNNYNEQFF
cdr3_nt: TGTGCCAGCAGCTTGGGGACTAGCGGAAATAACTACAATGAGCAGTTCTTC

j_call: TRBJ2-1
v_call: TRBV7-9
clone_size: -
d_call: TRBD2
cdr3_aa: CASRATSANPYNEQFF
cdr3_nt: TGTGCCAGCAGAGCTACTAGCGCTAATCCCTACAATGAGCAGTTCTTC

j_call: TRBJ2-2
v_call: TRBV5-5
clone_size: -
d_call: TRBD2
cdr3_aa: CASSLRGRDTGELFF
cdr3_nt: TGTGCCAGCAGCTTGCGCGGGAGAGACACCGGGGAGCTGTTTTTT

j_call: TRBJ1-2
v_call: TRBV6-5
clone_size: once
d_call: TRBD1
cdr3_aa: CASSTGGGYGYTF
cdr3_nt: TGTGCCAGCAGTACAGGGGGCGGCTATGGCTACACCTTC

j_call: TRBJ1-1
v_call: TRBV5-1
clone_size: -
d_call: TRBD1
cdr3_aa: CASSLDRERGAEAFF
cdr3_nt: TGCGCCAGCAGCTTAGACAGGGAGAGAGGCGCTGAAGCTTTCTTT

j_call: TRBJ2-3
v_call: TRBV6-4
clone_size: -
d_call: TRBD1
cdr3_aa: CASSDGQGGTDTQYF
cdr3_nt: TGTGCCAGCAGTGACGGACAGGGTGGCACAGATACGCAGTATTTT

j_call: TRBJ2-7
v_call: TRBV5-4
clone_size: -
d_call: TRBD1
cdr3_aa: CASSSPGQTYYEQYF
cdr3_nt: TGTGCCAGCAGCTCGCCGGGACAGACCTACTACGAGCAGTACTTC

j_call: TRBJ2-1
v_call: TRBV27
clone_size: -
d_call: -
cdr3_aa: CASSLNRYNEQFF
cdr3_nt: TGTGCCAGCAGTTTAAATCGTTACAATGAGCAGTTCTTC

j_call: TRBJ2-1
v_call: TRBV28
clone_size: -
d_call: TRBD2
cdr3_aa: CASRRIAGGSYNEQFF
cdr3_nt: TGTGCCAGCAGGCGTATAGCGGGGGGATCCTACAATGAGCAGTTCTTC

j_call: TRBJ2-1
v_call: TRBV6-2/TRBV6-3
clone_size: -
d_call: -
cdr3_aa: CARRYRGGEQFF
cdr3_nt: TGTGCCAGGAGATACAGGGGAGGAGAGCAGTTCTTC

j_call: TRBJ2-1
v_call: TRBV11-2
clone_size: -
d_call: -
cdr3_aa: CASSPGGNNEQFF
cdr3_nt: TGTGCCAGCAGCCCGGGTGGTAACAATGAGCAGTTCTTC

j_call: TRBJ2-1
v_call: TRBV10-3
clone_size: -
d_call: TRBD2
cdr3_aa: CAISDASAGSGYEQFF
cdr3_nt: TGTGCCATCAGTGACGCCTCAGCGGGATCGGGGTATGAGCAGTTCTTC

j_call: TRBJ2-1
v_call: TRBV5-6
clone_size: -
d_call: -
cdr3_aa: CASSSDPSGEQFF
cdr3_nt: TGTGCCAGCAGCTCAGACCCTTCGGGTGAGCAGTTCTTC

j_call: TRBJ1-3
v_call: TRBV19
clone_size: once
d_call: -
cdr3_aa: CASSIQEENTIYF
cdr3_nt: TGTGCCAGTAGTATCCAGGAGGAAAACACCATATATTTT

j_call: TRBJ1-2
v_call: TRBV7-2
clone_size: -
d_call: TRBD1
cdr3_aa: CASSLQPSGGSNYGYTF
cdr3_nt: TGTGCCAGCAGCTTACAGCCTTCAGGGGGCTCAAACTATGGCTACACCTTC

j_call: TRBJ1-5
v_call: TRBV28
clone_size: -
d_call: -
cdr3_aa: CASSSGAGEGQPQHF
cdr3_nt: TGTGCCAGCAGTTCAGGAGCCGGCGAGGGTCAGCCCCAGCATTTT

j_call: TRBJ2-5
v_call: TRBV10-3
clone_size: -
d_call: -
cdr3_aa: CAISDLGGQETQYF
cdr3_nt: TGTGCCATCAGTGATTTAGGGGGCCAAGAGACCCAGTACTTC

j_call: TRBJ2-1
v_call: TRBV4-1
clone_size: -
d_call: -
cdr3_aa: CASSQMGPSSYNEQFF
cdr3_nt: TGCGCCAGCAGCCAGATGGGCCCAAGCTCCTACAATGAGCAGTTCTTC

j_call: TRBJ1-6
v_call: TRBV28
clone_size: -
d_call: -
cdr3_aa: CARSPGAGGTGALHF
cdr3_nt: TGTGCCCGCTCCCCTGGGGCCGGGGGGACGGGGGCCCTCCACTTT

j_call: TRBJ2-1
v_call: TRBV7-8
clone_size: -
d_call: -
cdr3_aa: CASSARWGSSYNEQFF
cdr3_nt: TGTGCCAGCAGCGCCAGATGGGGCAGCTCCTACAATGAGCAGTTCTTC

j_call: TRBJ2-5
v_call: TRBV27
clone_size: once
d_call: TRBD1
cdr3_aa: CASSLGQGGETQYF
cdr3_nt: TGTGCCAGCAGTCTTGGACAGGGAGGCGAGACCCAGTACTTC

j_call: TRBJ2-7
v_call: TRBV28
clone_size: once
d_call: -
cdr3_aa: CASIPEDGSYEQYF
cdr3_nt: TGTGCCAGCATCCCGGAGGACGGCTCCTACGAGCAGTACTTC

j_call: TRBJ2-2
v_call: TRBV11-2
clone_size: -
d_call: TRBD2
cdr3_aa: CASSLVGTSGPHPTGELFF
cdr3_nt: TGTGCCAGCAGCTTAGTAGGGACTAGCGGTCCCCACCCCACCGGGGAGCTGTTTTTT

j_call: TRBJ1-6
v_call: TRBV5-8
clone_size: -
d_call: -
cdr3_aa: CASSPTAPVGSSPLHF
cdr3_nt: TGTGCCAGCAGCCCAACCGCTCCCGTCGGTAGTTCACCCCTCCACTTT

j_call: TRBJ2-7
v_call: TRBV7-9
clone_size: once
d_call: -
cdr3_aa: CASSLSGVEAYEQYF
cdr3_nt: TGTGCCAGCAGCTTATCAGGGGTCGAGGCCTACGAGCAGTACTTC

j_call: TRBJ2-2
v_call: TRBV6-5
clone_size: once
d_call: TRBD1
cdr3_aa: CASRWDRNTGELFF
cdr3_nt: TGTGCCAGCAGATGGGACAGGAACACCGGGGAGCTGTTTTTT

j_call: TRBJ1-1
v_call: TRBV6-6
clone_size: few
d_call: -
cdr3_aa: CASSYPTDGWRSEAFF
cdr3_nt: TGTGCCAGCAGTTACCCCACCGACGGTTGGAGGTCTGAAGCTTTCTTT

j_call: TRBJ1-5
v_call: TRBV2
clone_size: -
d_call: -
cdr3_aa: CASSDTGNQPQHF
cdr3_nt: TGTGCCAGCAGTGATACGGGCAATCAGCCCCAGCATTTT

j_call: TRBJ1-1
v_call: TRBV28
clone_size: -
d_call: -
cdr3_aa: CASTPLGGAVLNTEAFF
cdr3_nt: TGTGCCAGCACTCCCCTAGGTGGGGCAGTTTTGAACACTGAAGCTTTCTTT

j_call: TRBJ2-2
v_call: TRBV7-8
clone_size: once
d_call: TRBD1
cdr3_aa: CASSGTRQGINTGELFF
cdr3_nt: TGTGCCAGCAGCGGAACTCGACAGGGGATAAACACCGGGGAGCTGTTTTTT

j_call: TRBJ1-1
v_call: TRBV11-2
clone_size: -
d_call: -
cdr3_aa: CASSFRTENTEAFF
cdr3_nt: TGTGCCAGCAGCTTTCGGACAGAGAACACTGAAGCTTTCTTT

j_call: TRBJ2-3
v_call: TRBV29-1
clone_size: -
d_call: TRBD2
cdr3_aa: CSVFLAGFIEGTDTQYF
cdr3_nt: TGCAGCGTTTTCCTAGCGGGATTTATCGAGGGCACAGATACGCAGTATTTT

j_call: TRBJ2-7
v_call: TRBV5-1
clone_size: -
d_call: TRBD1
cdr3_aa: CASSPGIRTGALSGGGNYEQYF
cdr3_nt: TGCGCCAGCAGCCCGGGGATAAGGACAGGGGCCCTTAGCGGAGGGGGAAACTACGAGCAGTACTTC

j_call: TRBJ1-4
v_call: TRBV5-1
clone_size: few
d_call: -
cdr3_aa: CASSLARRGNEKLFF
cdr3_nt: TGCGCCAGCAGCTTGGCACGGAGAGGTAATGAAAAACTGTTTTTT

j_call: TRBJ2-3
v_call: TRBV30
clone_size: -
d_call: TRBD2
cdr3_aa: CAWSSRGADTQYF
cdr3_nt: TGTGCCTGGAGTAGCCGGGGGGCAGATACGCAGTATTTT

j_call: TRBJ2-1
v_call: TRBV9
clone_size: -
d_call: TRBD1
cdr3_aa: CASSVGDRGYNEQFF
cdr3_nt: TGTGCCAGCAGCGTAGGAGACAGGGGCTACAATGAGCAGTTCTTC

j_call: TRBJ2-4
v_call: TRBV27
clone_size: -
d_call: -
cdr3_aa: CASSLRGSGAKNIQYF
cdr3_nt: TGTGCCAGCAGTTTACGGGGGAGTGGAGCCAAAAACATTCAGTACTTC

j_call: TRBJ2-4
v_call: TRBV13
clone_size: -
d_call: TRBD2
cdr3_aa: CASSSGTSGNIQYF
cdr3_nt: TGTGCCAGCAGCTCAGGGACTAGCGGAAACATTCAGTACTTC

j_call: TRBJ1-5
v_call: TRBV12-5
clone_size: -
d_call: TRBD1
cdr3_aa: CASGLGDRPYSNQPQHF
cdr3_nt: TGTGCTAGTGGTTTGGGGGACAGACCTTATAGCAATCAGCCCCAGCATTTT